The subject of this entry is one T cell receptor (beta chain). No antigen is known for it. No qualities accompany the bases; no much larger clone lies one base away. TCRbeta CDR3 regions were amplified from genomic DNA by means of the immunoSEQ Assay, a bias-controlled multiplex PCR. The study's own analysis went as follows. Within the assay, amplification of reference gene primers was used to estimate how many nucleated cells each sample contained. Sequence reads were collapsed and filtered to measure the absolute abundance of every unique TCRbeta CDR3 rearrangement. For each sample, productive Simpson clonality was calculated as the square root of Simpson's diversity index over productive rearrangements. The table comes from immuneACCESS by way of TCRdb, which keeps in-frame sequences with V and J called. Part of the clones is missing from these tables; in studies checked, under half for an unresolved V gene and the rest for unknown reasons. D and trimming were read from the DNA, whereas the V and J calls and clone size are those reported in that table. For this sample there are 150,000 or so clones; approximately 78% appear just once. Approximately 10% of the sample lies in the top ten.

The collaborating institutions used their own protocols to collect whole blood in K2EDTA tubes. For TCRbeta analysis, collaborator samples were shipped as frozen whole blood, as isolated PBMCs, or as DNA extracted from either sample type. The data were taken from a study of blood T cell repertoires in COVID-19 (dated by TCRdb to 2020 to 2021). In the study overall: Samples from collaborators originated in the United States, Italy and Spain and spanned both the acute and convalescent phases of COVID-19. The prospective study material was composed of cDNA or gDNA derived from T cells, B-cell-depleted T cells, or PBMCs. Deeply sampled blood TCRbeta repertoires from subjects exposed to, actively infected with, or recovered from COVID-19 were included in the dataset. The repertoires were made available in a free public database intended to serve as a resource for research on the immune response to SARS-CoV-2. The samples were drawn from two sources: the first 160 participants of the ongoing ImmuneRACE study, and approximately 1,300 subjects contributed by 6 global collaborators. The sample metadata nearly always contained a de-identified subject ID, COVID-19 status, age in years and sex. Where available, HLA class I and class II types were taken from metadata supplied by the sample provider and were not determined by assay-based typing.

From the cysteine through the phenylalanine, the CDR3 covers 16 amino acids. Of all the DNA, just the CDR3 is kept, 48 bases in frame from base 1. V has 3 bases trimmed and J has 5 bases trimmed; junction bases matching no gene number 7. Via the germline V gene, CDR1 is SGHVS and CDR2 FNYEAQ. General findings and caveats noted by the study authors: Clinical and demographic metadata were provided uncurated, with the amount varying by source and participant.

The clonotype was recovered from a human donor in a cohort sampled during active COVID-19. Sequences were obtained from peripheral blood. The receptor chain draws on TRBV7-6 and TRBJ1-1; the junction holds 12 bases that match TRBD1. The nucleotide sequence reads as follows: TGTGCCAGCAGCTTGGGGACAGGGGGCGAAGCTACTGAAGCTTTCTTT. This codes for CASSLGTGGEATEAFF. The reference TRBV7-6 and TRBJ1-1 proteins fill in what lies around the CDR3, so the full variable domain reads GAGVSQSPRYKVTKRGQDVALRCDPISGHVSLYWYRQALGQGPEFLTYFNYEAQQDKSGLPNDRFSAERPEGSISTLTIQRTEQRDSAMYRCASSLGTGGEATEAFFGQGTRLTVV.